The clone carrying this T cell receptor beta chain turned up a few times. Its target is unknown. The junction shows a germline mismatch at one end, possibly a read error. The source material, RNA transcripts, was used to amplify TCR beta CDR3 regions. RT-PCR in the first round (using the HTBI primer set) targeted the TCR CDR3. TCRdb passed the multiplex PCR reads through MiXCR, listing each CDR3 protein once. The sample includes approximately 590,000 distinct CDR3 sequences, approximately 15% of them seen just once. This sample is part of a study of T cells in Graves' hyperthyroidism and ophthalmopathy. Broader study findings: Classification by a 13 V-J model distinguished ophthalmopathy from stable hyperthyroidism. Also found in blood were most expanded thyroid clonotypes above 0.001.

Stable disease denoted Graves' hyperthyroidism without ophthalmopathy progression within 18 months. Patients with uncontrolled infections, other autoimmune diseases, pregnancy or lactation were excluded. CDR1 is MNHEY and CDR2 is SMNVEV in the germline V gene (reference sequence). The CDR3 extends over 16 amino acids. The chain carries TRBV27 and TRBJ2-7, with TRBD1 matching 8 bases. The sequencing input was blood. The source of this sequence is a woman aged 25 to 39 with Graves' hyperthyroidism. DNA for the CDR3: TGTTCCAGCAGTTCCTTATGGCACCAGGGGGCAAGCGAGCAGTACTTC. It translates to CSSSSLWHQGASEQYF.